This T cell receptor beta chain appears in the sequencing data of a study of T cells in Graves' hyperthyroidism and ophthalmopathy. Amplification yielded TCR beta CDR3 regions, with RNA transcripts as the source. TCR CDR3 underwent first-round RT-PCR with the HTBI primer set. MiXCR was run by TCRdb on the multiplex PCR reads, yielding one entry per CDR3 protein. This sample has more than 550,000 distinct CDR3 sequences, with 45% found just once. Concerning this clonotype: No antigen is known for it.

Germline V gene data show CDR1 as DFQATT and CDR2 as SNEGSKA (reference sequence). The V gene end was trimmed by 4 bases and the J gene end by 3 bases; junction bases not matched to a gene: 9. The CDR3 runs 14 residues. Study results and caveats: Separation of ophthalmopathy from stable hyperthyroidism was achieved by a 13 V-J model. In blood, most of the thyroid clonotypes expanded above 0.001 were also present.

Exclusion followed for patients with uncontrolled infection, other autoimmune disease, pregnancy or lactation. The sample consisted of peripheral blood or thyroid tissue (not recorded which). The gene calls are TRBV20-1 and TRBJ2-7; TRBD1 aligns across 7 bases. The receptor was isolated from an adult man with Graves' disease, either hyperthyroidism or ophthalmopathy (not recorded which). The CDR3 loop is CSATRQGLGYEQYF. The CDR3 nucleotides are TGCAGTGCTACACGACAGGGCCTGGGCTACGAGCAGTACTTC.